This is a list of T cell receptor beta chains from one sample in a study of blood T cell repertoires in COVID-19. Clones were sequenced by immunoSEQ multiplex PCR, and TCRdb holds only the in-frame ones, with some missing. The sample lists roughly 150,000 clones, around 89% seen once, with roughly 15% in the top ten. The sequenced material came from peripheral blood. The receptors were gathered from a woman between 40 and 50 years old with acute or convalescent COVID-19. The CDR3 runs from the conserved cysteine through the conserved F or W. A D gene is named only where the DNA matches it firmly. Clone size, where shown, is once, few, many, or a class for clones that have expanded.

TRBJ2-3,16,TRBV9,TRBD2,few,TGTGCCAGCAGCACAGGACTAGCGGATTACACAGATACGCAGTATTTT,CASSTGLADYTDTQYF
TRBJ1-1,13,TRBV10-3,-,-,TGTGCCATCAGTAATACAGGGAACACTGAAGCTTTCTTT,CAISNTGNTEAFF
TRBJ1-6,14,TRBV10-3,-,-,TGTGCCATCAGACCGGGACAAGATAATTCACCCCTCCACTTT,CAIRPGQDNSPLHF
TRBJ1-4,14,TRBV5-6,-,-,TGTGCCAGCAGACGACAGTCAACTAATGAAAAACTGTTTTTT,CASRRQSTNEKLFF
TRBJ2-3,18,TRBV9,-,-,TGTGCCAGCAGCGCCGCCCTGGTGGTCGGTGCTAGCACAGATACGCAGTATTTT,CASSAALVVGASTDTQYF
TRBJ2-3,15,TRBV7-3,TRBD1,-,TGTGCCAGCAGCTTAACAGGGGGCAGCACAGATACGCAGTATTTT,CASSLTGGSTDTQYF
TRBJ2-2,15,TRBV9,TRBD1,-,TGTGCCAGCAGCGTAGGACAGGGGGCTCGAGGGGAGCTGTTTTTT,CASSVGQGARGELFF
TRBJ1-5,14,TRBV19,TRBD1,-,TGTGCCAGTAGTATTCAGGGGGTTAATCAGCCCCAGCATTTT,CASSIQGVNQPQHF
TRBJ1-4,14,TRBV14,-,-,TGTGCCAGCAGCCGGCAGGGTACTAATGAAAAACTGTTTTTT,CASSRQGTNEKLFF
TRBJ2-5,13,TRBV6-5,-,-,TGTGCCAGCACCCCAAACCGGGAGGAGACCCAGTACTTC,CASTPNREETQYF
TRBJ2-3,21,TRBV3-1/TRBV3-2,-,-,TGTGCCAGCAGCCAAGTCGGCGTCGGTTATAGCGACGGGGGTACCACAGATACGCAGTATTTT,CASSQVGVGYSDGGTTDTQYF
TRBJ1-4,15,TRBV24-1,-,-,TGTGCCACCAGTGAAGCCGGGACTGGGAATGAAAAACTGTTTTTT,CATSEAGTGNEKLFF
TRBJ1-4,15,TRBV6-5,TRBD1,-,TGTGCCAGCAGTCTCGGGACAGGGTTGGGTGAAAAACTGTTTTTT,CASSLGTGLGEKLFF
TRBJ2-1,15,TRBV24-1,TRBD1,-,TGTGCCACCAGTCCTTCGGCAGGGGGAAACAATGAGCAGTTCTTC,CATSPSAGGNNEQFF
TRBJ2-5,17,TRBV15,-,-,TGTGCCACCAGCAGATCCCTAGCCGATAAACGCCAAGAGACCCAGTACTTC,CATSRSLADKRQETQYF
TRBJ2-7,18,TRBV6-1,TRBD2,-,TGTGCCAGCAGTGAAGACTCTAGCGGGAGTTCGGGCTACTACGAGCAGTACTTC,CASSEDSSGSSGYYEQYF
TRBJ2-1,14,TRBV10-3,-,-,TGTGCCAGCCAGGGGATTAGGACCTACAATGAGCAGTTCTTC,CASQGIRTYNEQFF
TRBJ1-5,15,TRBV28,-,-,TGTGCCAGCAGTCCTCAGGGACACAGAGGTCAGCCCCAGCATTTT,CASSPQGHRGQPQHF
TRBJ1-1,14,TRBV6-1,-,-,TGTGCCAGCAGTGAACCGGAGATGAACACTGAAGCTTTCTTT,CASSEPEMNTEAFF
TRBJ2-4,12,TRBV7-2,-,once,TGTGCCCTCCAGGGGGCGGGGGACATTCAGTACTTC,CALQGAGDIQYF
TRBJ2-1,18,TRBV11-2,TRBD2,-,TGTGCCAGCAGCAGTCCCGGGACTAGCGGGAGATCCTACAATGAGCAGTTCTTC,CASSSPGTSGRSYNEQFF
TRBJ2-1,15,TRBV18,TRBD2,-,TGTGCCAGCCGTGGACTAGCGGGAGGGCCTGATGAGCAGTTCTTC,CASRGLAGGPDEQFF
TRBJ2-3,16,TRBV5-4,TRBD2,-,TGTGCCAGCAGCTGGAACCTAGCGGGGGGGACAGATACGCAGTATTTT,CASSWNLAGGTDTQYF
TRBJ1-1,11,TRBV30,TRBD1,-,TGTGCTCACAGGGGAGGCACTGAAGCTTTCTTT,CAHRGGTEAFF
TRBJ2-7,15,TRBV6-5,TRBD1,-,TGTGCCAGCAGCTCTGACAGGGGGCGTGGGTACGAGCAGTACTTC,CASSSDRGRGYEQYF
TRBJ2-1,13,TRBV2,TRBD1,-,TGTGCCAGCAGGAGACAGGGGGCGGATGAGCAGTTCTTC,CASRRQGADEQFF
TRBJ1-1,15,TRBV3-1/TRBV3-2,TRBD1,-,TGTGCCAGCAGCCAAGAATGGGACAGGAACACTGAAGCTTTCTTT,CASSQEWDRNTEAFF
TRBJ1-6,14,TRBV2,-,-,TGTGCCAGCTATAGGACTGGCTATAATTCACCCCTCCACTTT,CASYRTGYNSPLHF
TRBJ2-7,16,TRBV6-5,TRBD1,-,TGTGCCAGCAGTTACAAAGGACAGGGGAAAGGCTACGAGCAGTACTTC,CASSYKGQGKGYEQYF
TRBJ2-7,13,TRBV2,-,-,TGTGCCAGCAGCCTCTCTACAGAGTACGAGCAGTACTTC,CASSLSTEYEQYF
TRBJ1-6,14,TRBV19,-,-,TGTGCCAGTAGTACGACAGCGATTAATTCACCCCTCCACTTT,CASSTTAINSPLHF
TRBJ2-5,17,TRBV7-2,TRBD2,-,TGTGCCAGCAGCTTAGTGGGACTAGCGGGAAGCGGGGAGACCCAGTACTTC,CASSLVGLAGSGETQYF